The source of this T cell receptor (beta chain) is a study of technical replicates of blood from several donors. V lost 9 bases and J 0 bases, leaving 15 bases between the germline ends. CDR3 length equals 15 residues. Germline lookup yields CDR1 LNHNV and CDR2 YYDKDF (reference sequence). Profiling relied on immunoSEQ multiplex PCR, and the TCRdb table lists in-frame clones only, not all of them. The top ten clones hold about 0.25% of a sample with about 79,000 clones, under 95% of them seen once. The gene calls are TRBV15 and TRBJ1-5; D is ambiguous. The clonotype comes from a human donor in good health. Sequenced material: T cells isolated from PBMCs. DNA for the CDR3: TGTGCCACAGCCGCTACGGGGAATAGCAATCAGCCCCAGCATTTT. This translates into CATAATGNSNQPQHF.